Each of the 16 T cell receptor beta chains below was sequenced from the same sample in a study of shared clonotypes between healthy human individuals. Clones were sequenced by immunoSEQ multiplex PCR, and TCRdb holds only the in-frame ones, with some missing. The sample contains under 2.5 million clones, 80% to 95% of which appear only once. The specimen was naive CD4+ T cells from PBMCs. The subset here: CD45RA+ positively selected. The receptors shown here come from a man aged 18 to 29 in good health. Some clones in this sample may be carry-over from other donors' samples.

In this sample, this clone turned up once. This chain uses TRBV6-5 with TRBJ2-2; 7 nucleotides line up with TRBD2. Germline values: CDR1 MNHEY, CDR2 SVGAGI. The CDR3 sequence is 14 residues long. The ends lost 11 bases at V and 1 base at J; junction bases unmatched: 7. CDR3 in DNA: TGTGCCTTGCTGGTAGCGGGGAACACCGGGGAGCTGTTTTTT. Translated, it gives CALLVAGNTGELFF.

The chain combines TRBV11-2 with TRBJ2-3; 7 bases map to TRBD2. The trim removed 2 bases at V and 6 bases at J, leaving 11 bases unmatched. This CDR3 has 16 residues. Germline V gives CDR1 SGHAT, CDR2 FQNNGV. CDR3 nucleotides: TGTGCCAGCAGCTTAAGGGCTAGCGGACTCAGGGATACGCAGTATTTT. Its protein is CASSLRASGLRDTQYF. Complete variable domain (other parts from reference TRBV11-2 and TRBJ2-3): EAGVAQSPRYKIIEKRQSVAFWCNPISGHATLYWYQQILGQGPKLLIQFQNNGVVDDSQLPKDRFSAERLKGVDSTLKIQPAKLEDSAVYLCASSLRASGLRDTQYFGPGTRLTVL.

The chain carries TRBV29-1 and TRBJ2-2; possibly TRBD2 for D (6 bases). V was pared by 6 bases and J by 10 bases, with 24 bases between. Germline V gene sequence: CDR1 SQVTM, CDR2 ANQGSEA. There are 15 residues in the CDR3. CDR3 bases: TGCAGCGTCCACTACGACTGGGGGGATACGGCGGAGCTGTTTTTT. It translates to CSVHYDWGDTAELFF.

The chain employs TRBV28 and TRBJ2-7; 12 positions match TRBD2. The V and J ends lost 3 bases and 7 bases, in that order; junction bases with no gene match: 16. CDR3 size: 18 residues. The germline gives CDR1 MDHEN, CDR2 SYDVKM. The CDR3 reads CASSFSPLLAGGREEQYF. DNA of the CDR3: TGTGCCAGCAGTTTTTCCCCTCTACTAGCGGGGGGCCGAGAGGAGCAGTACTTC.

The rearrangement uses TRBV5-1 and TRBJ2-1; D remains unclear. Trimming removed 3 bases at V and 7 bases at J, with 11 bases between. Germline V CDR1 and CDR2: SGHRS, YFSETQ. The CDR3 consists of 13 residues. The DNA for the CDR3 is TGCGCCAGCAGCTCCGTTGGGTCTAATGAGCAGTTCTTC. This sequence encodes CASSSVGSNEQFF.

The chain carries TRBV5-8 and TRBJ2-5, with 7 bases lining up with TRBD1. V was pared by 0 bases and J by 4 bases, with 9 bases of the junction left unmatched. Germline V gene data show CDR1 as SGHTS and CDR2 as YDEGEE. The CDR3 has 16 residues. CDR3 nucleotides: TGTGCCAGCAGCTTGGCCTATTCGGCAGGGGGAGAGACCCAGTACTTC. Encoded protein: CASSLAYSAGGETQYF.

This chain joins TRBV18 and TRBJ2-7; 7 positions match TRBD2. Germline V lookup: CDR1 KGHSH, CDR2 LQKENI. The CDR3 is made up of 13 amino acids. V lost 9 bases and J lost 1; bases outside the gene matches: 6. The CDR3 DNA is TGTGCCAGTTCAACGGGGGGATCCTACGAGCAGTACTTC. Encoded protein: CASSTGGSYEQYF. Combining the CDR3 with reference TRBV18 and TRBJ2-7 gives the whole variable domain NAGVMQNPRHLVRRRGQEARLRCSPMKGHSHVYWYRQLPEEGLKFMVYLQKENIIDESGMPKERFSAEFPKEGPSILRIQQVVRGDSAAYFCASSTGGSYEQYFGPGTRLTVT.

This clone was seen more than once but under ten times. The rearrangement joins TRBV4-2 to TRBJ2-2; perhaps D is TRBD1 or TRBD2 (5 bases each). The CDR3 loop spans 17 amino acids. The germline gives CDR1 LGHNA, CDR2 YNFKEQ. With 1 base removed from V and 2 bases from J, the gap between germline ends came to 14 bases. The DNA of the CDR3 is TGTGCCAGCAGCCAAGCCGGTTGGGACGTAAACACCGGGGAGCTGTTTTTT. Translated: CASSQAGWDVNTGELFF.

This clone was detected once. V is TRBV4-3 and J is TRBJ2-3; unclear D gene. V gave up 0 bases and J gave up 1 base, with 23 bases separating them. The CDR3 length is 20 residues. Germline CDR1 and CDR2: LGHNA and YSLEER. The CDR3 DNA is TGCGCCAGCAGCCAAGATGGCCCCCCGACTCCTCTTCCTCGCACAGATACGCAGTATTTT. It specifies CASSQDGPPTPLPRTDTQYF.

For this clone: At the DNA level, this CDR3 is encoded by other sequences in the same sample as well. This chain connects TRBV28 to TRBJ1-1; no firm D call. The CDR3 sequence is 13 residues long. V was cut by 3 bases and J by 2 bases, with 7 bases left in between. In germline, CDR1 is MDHEN, CDR2 SYDVKM. CDR3 region: CASSFDGNTEAFF. The CDR3 nucleotides read TGTGCCAGCAGTTTCGACGGTAACACTGAAGCTTTCTTT.

The chain couples TRBV7-3 to TRBJ2-7, with TRBD1 identical over 7 bases. The CDR3 is made up of 14 amino acids. The germline V gene encodes CDR1 SGHTA and CDR2 FQGTGA. Trimming at V came to 5 bases and at J to 5 bases, leaving 9 bases not matched to a gene. The DNA for the CDR3 is TGTGCCAGCAGCCCCCGGGACAGTCTCCACGAGCAGTACTTC. The encoded protein is CASSPRDSLHEQYF.

J is TRBJ1-2 and V is TRBV7-2; D call uncertain. CDR3 size: 14 residues. Deletions cut 5 bases from V and 7 bases from J, with 17 bases between. The germline V gene has CDR1 SGHTA and CDR2 FQGNSA. The CDR3 DNA sequence: TGTGCCAGCAGCCCTCGGACTGCGCGTGGTGGCTACACCTTC. Its protein product is CASSPRTARGGYTF. Complete variable domain (other parts from reference TRBV7-2 and TRBJ1-2): GAGVSQSPSNKVTEKGKDVELRCDPISGHTALYWYRQSLGQGLEFLIYFQGNSAPDKSGLPSDRFSAERTGGSVSTLTIQRTQQEDSAVYLCASSPRTARGGYTFGSGTRLTVV.

Worth noting for this clone: In the same sample, other DNA sequences code for this CDR3. The gene calls are TRBV6-5 and TRBJ1-1; D is unclear. CDR1 and CDR2 from the germline V gene are MNHEY and SVGAGI. Trimming left V 0 bases short and J 0 bases short, with 5 bases between. This CDR3 region has 14 residues. DNA of the CDR3: TGTGCCAGCAGTTACTCGAGACTGAACACTGAAGCTTTCTTT. It is translated as CASSYSRLNTEAFF.

This clone was detected only once. This chain joins TRBV11-2 and TRBJ2-1, with D tentatively TRBD1 or TRBD2 (5 bases each). Germline V gene sequence: CDR1 SGHAT, CDR2 FQNNGV. V lost 5 bases and J 1 base, leaving 15 bases between the germline ends. This CDR3 comprises 16 residues. CDR3 sequence (DNA): TGTGCCAGCAGCGCAGGGACCCCAGGGTCCTACAATGAGCAGTTCTTC. This sequence encodes CASSAGTPGSYNEQFF.

With respect to this clone: A junction boundary mismatches the germline segment, possibly from a read error. The same CDR3 can be traced to other DNA sequences in this sample. The rearrangement joins TRBV10-3 to TRBJ1-5, with TRBD1 identical over 7 bases. CDR1 ENHRY and CDR2 SYGVKD come from the germline V gene. The length of the CDR3 is 13 residues. The CDR3 DNA is TGCGCCATCAGCCCGACAGGGATCCAGCCCCAGCATTTT. Its translation: CAISPTGIQPQHF.

CDR3 in amino acids: CASSDKLGYTEAFF. CDR3 sequence (DNA): TGTGCCAGCAGTGATAAGTTAGGGTACACTGAAGCTTTCTTT. The J gene is TRBJ1-1, the V gene TRBV2; unclear D gene. V lost 3 bases and J 3 bases, leaving 11 bases between the germline ends. The CDR3 length is 14 residues. Germline values: CDR1 SNHLY, CDR2 FYNNEI.